The next 30 T cell receptor beta chains were all read from a single sample in a study of blood T cell repertoires in COVID-19. Measured with immunoSEQ multiplex PCR; TCRdb has only the in-frame clones, and not every one. The data contain around 280,000 clones, 90% of them seen just once; the ten biggest clones take up about 1.7%. Sequenced sample: PBMCs or T cells enriched from blood (not recorded which). The source is a woman under 30 with acute COVID-19.

V usage is TRBV7-9 and J usage is TRBJ1-2, with D perhaps TRBD1 (5 bases). Trimming stripped 5 bases from V and 4 bases from J, with 17 bases between. Germline V CDR1 and CDR2: SEHNR, FQNEAQ (reference sequence). This CDR3 is 15 amino acids long. CDR3 coding DNA: TGTGCCAGCAGCCTAGGGGAGGGCGGAATCTATGGCTACACCTTC. Translated, it gives CASSLGEGGIYGYTF.

V is TRBV30 and J is TRBJ1-1; the match to TRBD1 covers 7 bases. After removal of 2 bases from V and 7 bases from J, the junction contained 10 bases not matched to a gene. CDR1 GTSNPN and CDR2 SVGIG come from the germline V gene (reference sequence). The CDR3 contains 14 residues. The CDR3 sequence is CAWSTTGLGFEAFF. The CDR3 DNA is TGTGCCTGGAGTACGACAGGGCTAGGATTTGAAGCTTTCTTT.

The rearrangement joins TRBV7-6 to TRBJ1-1, with 7 bases that match TRBD1. The V gene's germline CDR1 is SGHVS and CDR2 FNYEAQ. The CDR3 is 16 residues long. V trimming: 5 bases; J trimming: 1 base; junction bases outside the gene matches: 10. CDR3 residues: CASSPGDRVRNTEAFF. The CDR3, as DNA: TGTGCCAGCAGCCCCGGAGACAGGGTGAGGAACACTGAAGCTTTCTTT.

This chain connects TRBV6-5 to TRBJ1-2; D perhaps matches TRBD1 (6 bases). Per the germline V gene, CDR1 is MNHEY and CDR2 is SVGAGI. V lost 2 bases to trimming and J lost 8 bases, with 9 bases between them. CDR3 size: 12 residues. CDR3 sequence: CASSYGGAGYTF. DNA for the CDR3: TGTGCCAGCAGTTACGGGGGGGCCGGCTACACCTTC.

The chain recombines TRBV7-9 with TRBJ2-1, with D perhaps matching TRBD2 (6 bases). Trimming cost V 3 bases and J 13 bases, with 16 bases left between them. CDR3 size: 13 residues. The germline V gene has CDR1 SEHNR and CDR2 FQNEAQ (reference sequence). This chain's CDR3 is CASSFSGVAEQFF. The CDR3 region has the DNA TGTGCCAGCAGCTTCTCGGGAGTAGCCGAACAGTTCTTC.

The V and J genes are TRBV4-3 and TRBJ2-1; 8 bases align to TRBD2. The CDR3 loop spans 17 amino acids. The germline V gene encodes CDR1 LGHNA and CDR2 YSLEER. V lost 1 base and J lost 7; bases outside the gene matches: 12. The CDR3 DNA follows: TGCGCCAGCAGCCAAGGTTCCCAAGGACTAGCACAGAATGAGCAGTTCTTC. It encodes CASSQGSQGLAQNEQFF.

The rearrangement links TRBV27 to TRBJ2-5; a weak D match, TRBD1 (5 bases). Trimming shortened V by 0 bases and J by 4 bases, and 15 bases separated the two germline ends. Germline assignment: CDR1 MNHEY and CDR2 SMNVEV (reference sequence). CDR3 length: 16 residues. CDR3 coding DNA: TGTGCCAGCAGTTTATCGGTGGGCCTTGGGGCAGAGACCCAGTACTTC. Its protein product is CASSLSVGLGAETQYF.

The chain links TRBV30 to TRBJ1-2; D possibly corresponds to TRBD1 (6 bases). Germline-derived CDR1 and CDR2 are GTSNPN and SVGIG (reference sequence). The CDR3 contains 15 residues. Trimming took 0 bases from V and 6 from J, leaving 17 bases between them. The CDR3 region is CAWSVPVDRSDGYTF. CDR3 nucleotides: TGTGCCTGGAGTGTACCTGTAGACAGGTCGGATGGCTACACCTTC.

The chain uses TRBV7-9 and TRBJ1-2; D not resolved. CDR1 and CDR2 from the germline V gene are SEHNR and FQNEAQ (reference sequence). This CDR3 contains 15 residues. The V gene lost 1 base and the J gene lost 5 bases, with 14 bases spanning the gap. DNA for the CDR3: TGTGCCAGCAGCTTAGGCGGGGAGAACATATATGGCTACACCTTC. This translates into CASSLGGENIYGYTF.

V gene TRBV28 combines with J gene TRBJ1-2; 7 positions match TRBD1. Trimming at V came to 7 bases and at J to 0 bases, leaving 5 bases not matched to a gene. From germline, CDR1 is MDHEN and CDR2 SYDVKM. This CDR3 spans 14 amino acids. The CDR3 spells CASTLGQANYGYTF. The CDR3 bases are TGTGCCAGCACCCTAGGACAGGCTAACTATGGCTACACCTTC.

The chain joins TRBV15 to TRBJ1-1; no clear D gene. The CDR3 covers 15 residues. Germline V gene sequence: CDR1 LNHNV, CDR2 YYDKDF (reference sequence). Deletions cut 0 bases from V and 1 base from J, with 9 bases between. The CDR3 loop reads CATSRDWPWNTEAFF. The CDR3 DNA reads TGTGCCACCAGCAGAGATTGGCCATGGAACACTGAAGCTTTCTTT.

The V call is TRBV25-1, the J call TRBJ2-1, with D possibly matching TRBD1 (6 bases). The germline V gene encodes CDR1 MGHDK and CDR2 SYGVNS. The CDR3 sequence is 15 residues long. Trimming stripped 3 bases from V and 3 bases from J, with 12 bases between. In DNA, the CDR3 is TGTGCCAGCAGTGAGGGGAACAGGGACTACAATGAGCAGTTCTTC. Amino acids: CASSEGNRDYNEQFF.

The rearrangement links TRBV7-9 to TRBJ2-7, with TRBD1 as a possible D gene (6 bases). The CDR3 contains 14 residues. Germline V gives CDR1 SEHNR, CDR2 FQNEAQ (reference sequence). V lost 2 bases to trimming and J lost 2 bases, with 10 bases between them. The CDR3 loop reads CASSLIPGAYEQYF. The CDR3 bases are TGTGCCAGCAGCTTAATTCCAGGGGCCTACGAGCAGTACTTC.

This chain uses TRBV6-5 with TRBJ2-7, with 9 bases that match TRBD1. The CDR3 consists of 15 residues. Losses at the gene ends were 6 bases for V and 3 bases for J; bases not matched to a gene: 9. Per the germline V gene, CDR1 is MNHEY and CDR2 is SVGAGI. The CDR3 is CASSRRTGVDYEQYF. CDR3 coding DNA: TGTGCCAGCAGCAGAAGGACAGGGGTAGACTACGAGCAGTACTTC.

This chain uses TRBV20-1 with TRBJ2-7, with a possible D match to TRBD2 (5 bases). Germline-derived CDR1 and CDR2 are DFQATT and SNEGSKA (reference sequence). V lost 3 bases and J lost 7, with 10 bases in between. The CDR3 length is 11 residues. DNA of the CDR3: TGCAGTGCTAGGACCCGGGGAGAGCAGTACTTC. The encoded protein is CSARTRGEQYF.

The rearrangement joins TRBV2 to TRBJ1-5, with 8 bases lining up with TRBD1. CDR1 is SNHLY and CDR2 is FYNNEI in the germline V gene. The ends lost 4 bases at V and 2 bases at J; junction bases unmatched: 4. This CDR3 is built from 15 residues. This CDR3 reads CASSAEQGGNQPQHF. CDR3 coding DNA: TGTGCCAGCAGTGCGGAACAGGGGGGCAATCAGCCCCAGCATTTT.

V gene TRBV5-4 combines with J gene TRBJ2-3; TRBD1 might be the D (7 bases). The CDR3 consists of 18 residues. Trimming stripped 1 base from V and 2 bases from J, with 20 bases between. Looked up from germline, CDR1 is SGHNT and CDR2 is YYREEE (reference sequence). CDR3 amino acids: CASSLLAQGGADTDTQYF. CDR3 nucleotide sequence: TGTGCCAGCAGCTTGCTTGCCCAGGGGGGAGCCGACACAGATACGCAGTATTTT. Filled out from reference TRBV5-4 and TRBJ2-3, the complete variable domain reads ETGVTQSPTHLIKTRGQQVTLRCSSQSGHNTVSWYQQALGQGPQFIFQYYREEENGRGNFPPRFSGLQFPNYSSELNVNALELDDSALYLCASSLLAQGGADTDTQYFGPGTRLTVL.

A note on this clone: Other DNA sequences in this specimen translate into the identical CDR3. The gene calls are TRBV9 and TRBJ1-1; 10 nucleotides align to TRBD1. CDR1 is SGDLS and CDR2 is YYNGEE in the germline V gene. The V segment lost 4 bases and the J segment 1 base; nucleotides outside the gene matches: 4. The CDR3 runs 15 residues. The CDR3 loop is CASSTRDRGNTEAFF. The CDR3 coding sequence is TGTGCCAGCAGCACCAGGGACAGGGGGAACACTGAAGCTTTCTTT.

This clone has a handful of counts. As DNA, the CDR3 is TGTGCCTGGAGTGTCGGGACAGTTAATCAGCCCCAGCATTTT. It yields the protein CAWSVGTVNQPQHF. The chain combines TRBV30 with TRBJ1-5, with 7 bases lining up with TRBD1. Per germline, CDR1 GTSNPN and CDR2 SVGIG (reference sequence). Trimming cost V 0 bases and J 4 bases; bases outside gene matches: 3. CDR3 length: 14 amino acids.

The rearrangement links TRBV20-1 to TRBJ2-5; a possible D gene is TRBD1 (5 bases). The V end lost 3 bases, the J end lost 5 bases, and 16 bases lay between the germline ends. Per the germline V gene, CDR1 is DFQATT and CDR2 is SNEGSKA (reference sequence). CDR3 size: 14 residues. CDR3 in amino acids: CSASDTGITETQYF. The CDR3 DNA reads TGCAGTGCTAGTGACACAGGCATTACGGAGACCCAGTACTTC.

The chain combines TRBV10-1 with TRBJ2-3; 11 positions agree with TRBD2. Germline V gives CDR1 WNHNN, CDR2 SYGVQD (reference sequence). The trim removed 5 bases at V and 6 bases at J, leaving 10 bases unmatched. The CDR3 extends over 16 amino acids. The CDR3 reads CASSLSSGRTLDTQYF. CDR3 sequence (DNA): TGCGCCAGCAGTTTGTCTAGCGGGAGGACACTGGATACGCAGTATTTT.

This chain joins TRBV4-1 and TRBJ1-1, with TRBD1 identical over 9 bases. Germline V CDR1 and CDR2: MGHRA, YSYEKL. CDR3 length: 16 amino acids. The V gene end was trimmed by 3 bases and the J gene end by 1 base; junction bases not matched to a gene: 6. The CDR3 protein is CASSHGDRAANTEAFF. The CDR3 DNA reads as TGCGCCAGCAGCCACGGGGACAGGGCCGCGAACACTGAAGCTTTCTTT.

This chain links TRBV6-5 with TRBJ2-3; 9 bases map to TRBD2. The trim removed 3 bases at V and 8 bases at J, leaving 6 bases unmatched. Germline V gene lookup returns CDR1 MNHEY and CDR2 SVGAGI. The CDR3 runs to 14 residues. The CDR3 protein is CASSYLAGGPTQYF. Here the CDR3 DNA reads TGTGCCAGCAGTTATCTCGCGGGAGGGCCTACGCAGTATTTT.

DNA of the CDR3: TGCAGCGTTTCTAGGGGGCCCTACGAGCAGTACTTC. Translating it yields CSVSRGPYEQYF. The chain carries TRBV29-1 and TRBJ2-7; 7 bases fit TRBD1. Germline values: CDR1 SQVTM, CDR2 ANQGSEA. The CDR3 has 12 residues. Trimming took 5 bases from V and 2 from J; bases not matched to a gene: 3.

CDR3 residues: CASSLGLAYEQYF. CDR3 nucleotides: TGTGCCAGCAGCTTAGGACTAGCCTACGAGCAGTACTTC. This chain uses TRBV7-2 with TRBJ2-7; D possibly corresponds to TRBD2 (6 bases). Trimming shortened V by 1 base and J by 2 bases, and 6 bases separated the two germline ends. CDR3 length: 13 residues. Per the germline V gene, CDR1 is SGHTA and CDR2 is FQGNSA.

This CDR3 reads CASSLGLAVQETQYF. The CDR3 region has the DNA TGTGCCAGCAGCTTAGGACTAGCGGTCCAAGAGACCCAGTACTTC. The chain uses TRBV7-3 and TRBJ2-5; 10 bases are shared with TRBD2. V gave up 2 bases and J gave up 1 base; unmatched junction bases: 1. The CDR3 has 15 amino acids. Germline-derived CDR1 and CDR2 are SGHTA and FQGTGA.

CDR3 protein: CASIPRGTRTNEKLFF. The CDR3 DNA reads as TGTGCCAGCATCCCACGTGGGACACGGACTAATGAAAAACTGTTTTTT. The chain is built from TRBV28 and TRBJ1-4; TRBD1 is a possible D gene (6 bases). Deletions cut 7 bases from V and 2 bases from J, with 17 bases between. Germline CDR1 and CDR2: MDHEN and SYDVKM. The CDR3 totals 16 residues.

CDR3 residues: CASSLPGHFQETQYF. In nucleotides, the CDR3 is TGTGCCAGCAGCTTACCGGGACACTTCCAAGAGACCCAGTACTTC. The gene calls are TRBV6-2 or TRBV6-3 and TRBJ2-5; D might be TRBD1 (6 bases). The CDR3 has 15 residues. Germline CDR1 and CDR2: MNHEY and SVGEGT. V shed 6 bases and J shed 1 base, with 15 bases lying between them.

The rearrangement uses TRBV5-1 and TRBJ2-2; D might be TRBD1 (6 bases). V was shortened by 3 bases and J by 5 bases, with 14 bases between the two germline ends. Germline CDR1 SGHRS, CDR2 YFSETQ. The CDR3 is 15 amino acids. The CDR3 protein is CASSSQSRGTGELFF. CDR3 nucleotides: TGCGCCAGCAGCTCCCAGAGCAGGGGTACCGGGGAGCTGTTTTTT. The variable domain in full, completed from reference TRBV5-1 and TRBJ2-2, reads KAGVTQTPRYLIKTRGQQVTLSCSPISGHRSVSWYQQTPGQGLQFLFEYFSETQRNKGNFPGRFSGRQFSNSRSEMNVSTLELGDSALYLCASSSQSRGTGELFFGEGSRLTVL.

This chain uses TRBV27 with TRBJ2-6; D is perhaps TRBD1 (6 bases). Between the trimmed V and J ends, which lost 5 bases and 4 bases, there was a span of 12 bases. The CDR3 covers 15 residues. Germline V gene lookup returns CDR1 MNHEY and CDR2 SMNVEV (reference sequence). The CDR3 nucleotides read TGTGCCAGCAGTCCCGCAGGGGCGGGGGCCAACGTCCTGACTTTC. It specifies CASSPAGAGANVLTF.